This T cell receptor beta chain was identified in a study of cytomegalovirus exposure and HLA in healthy donors. In the study overall: T cells numbering about 180 million yielded some 120 million unique TCR beta sequences in an earlier analysis.

PCR was performed using 60 Vbeta and 13 Jbeta primers. Generated by immunoSEQ multiplex PCR, the TCRdb table keeps only in-frame clones and is missing some. The table shows about 160,000 clones, with over 65% occurring only once. Remarks on this clone: Its antigen is as yet unknown.

Study results and caveats: Analyzed later, association rates of TCRs varied across HLA loci, with DRB1 most and HLA-C fewest. It was reported that TCR beta sequences correctly inferred the HLA-A and HLA-B alleles for most subjects.

Unrecorded immune exposure was likely among donors, who were nominally healthy when sampled. This receptor was identified in a man between 18 and 29 years old in good health and CMV-seropositive. Sequencing was carried out using PBMCs.

CDR3 DNA sequence: TGTGCCAGCAGTTGGGACACAGTGAACACTGAAGCTTTCTTT. Its translation: CASSWDTVNTEAFF. This chain connects TRBV28 to TRBJ1-1; maybe TRBD1 (6 bases). Germline CDR1 and CDR2: MDHEN and SYDVKM. The CDR3 is 14 residues long. V lost 4 bases to trimming and J lost 0 bases, with 9 bases between them.